This entry lists 31 T cell receptor beta chains sequenced from one sample in a study of chemoradiotherapy in HPV16-positive cancers. Clones were read by immunoSEQ multiplex PCR, and TCRdb kept only the in-frame ones, dropping some. The table includes about 67,000 clones, around nine tenths detected once. The sample in question was blood, obtained from a patient who underwent chemoradiotherapy. These receptor sequences come from a human donor with HPV-associated anogenital cancer.

This clone was seen just once. This rearrangement joins TRBV5-1 to TRBJ2-7; 8 bases line up with TRBD1. The ends lost 2 bases at V and 6 bases at J; junction bases unmatched: 1. CDR1 is SGHRS and CDR2 is YFSETQ in the germline V gene. The CDR3 sequence is 12 residues long. Here the CDR3 DNA reads TGCGCCAGCAGCTTAACAGGGGGCGAGCAGTACTTC. It codes for CASSLTGGEQYF.

The genes are TRBV19 and TRBJ2-3; no definite D call. Looked up from germline, CDR1 is LNHDA and CDR2 is SQIVND (reference sequence). The CDR3 runs 14 residues. The ends were cut back, 0 bases at V and 2 bases at J, with 6 bases in the middle. The chain's CDR3 is CASSIDGVTDTQYF. The CDR3 DNA follows: TGTGCCAGTAGTATAGATGGTGTCACAGATACGCAGTATTTT.

The V gene is TRBV6-1, the J gene TRBJ1-1; D is unclear. In germline, CDR1 is MNHNS, CDR2 SASEGT. Between the trimmed V and J ends, which lost 2 bases and 0 bases, there was a span of 10 bases. The CDR3 has 15 amino acids. The CDR3 DNA reads as TGTGCCAGCAGTGAACCATGGGATTTGAACACTGAAGCTTTCTTT. This translates into CASSEPWDLNTEAFF.

The chain recombines TRBV2 with TRBJ2-7; D is perhaps TRBD1 (6 bases). Looked up from germline, CDR1 is SNHLY and CDR2 is FYNNEI. The length of the CDR3 is 14 residues. V gave up 6 bases and J gave up 2 bases, with 14 bases separating them. CDR3 coding DNA: TGTGCCAGCAGGCAAGGGACACCCACCTACGAGCAGTACTTC. This translates into CASRQGTPTYEQYF. Looking up the rest from reference TRBV2 and TRBJ2-7 gives the full variable domain: EPEVTQTPSHQVTQMGQEVILRCVPISNHLYFYWYRQILGQKVEFLVSFYNNEISEKSEIFDDQFSVERPDGSNFTLKIRSTKLEDSAMYFCASRQGTPTYEQYFGPGTRLTVT.

The chain carries TRBV30 and TRBJ1-2; 8 bases agree with TRBD1. The CDR3 extends over 14 amino acids. Germline V CDR1 and CDR2: GTSNPN, SVGIG (reference sequence). The ends lost 0 bases at V and 7 bases at J; junction bases unmatched: 7. CDR3 in amino acids: CAWSVGTGQGGYTF. The CDR3 coding sequence is TGTGCCTGGAGTGTAGGGACAGGTCAGGGTGGCTACACCTTC.

The chain combines TRBV6-6 with TRBJ2-5; possible D gene TRBD2, 6 bases. The CDR3 loop spans 16 amino acids. The ends were cut back, 4 bases at V and 5 bases at J, with 20 bases in the middle. The germline V gene has CDR1 MNHNY and CDR2 SVGAGI (reference sequence). CDR3 sequence (DNA): TGTGCCAGCAGTTCCAACACGGGACTCAACTGGGAGACCCAGTACTTC. Protein: CASSSNTGLNWETQYF.

The genes are TRBV7-2 and TRBJ1-5, with 7 bases identical to TRBD1. Germline values: CDR1 SGHTA, CDR2 FQGNSA. CDR3 length: 15 residues. V lost 2 bases and J lost 4; bases outside the gene matches: 5. The CDR3 here is CASSLHARGNQPQHF. As DNA, the CDR3 is TGTGCCAGCAGCTTACACGCCAGGGGGAATCAGCCCCAGCATTTT.

This clone has only a few counts. Other DNA sequences in the sample encode the same CDR3. The V call is TRBV7-9, the J call TRBJ2-7; D unclear. The V gene's germline CDR1 is SEHNR and CDR2 FQNEAQ (reference sequence). The CDR3 consists of 11 residues. Deletions cut 2 bases from V and 7 bases from J, with 6 bases between. In DNA form, the CDR3 reads TGTGCCAGCAGCTTAAGCTATGAGCAGTACTTC. Translating gives CASSLSYEQYF.

This chain joins TRBV6-6 and TRBJ1-1; D gene ambiguous. Germline values: CDR1 MNHNY, CDR2 SVGAGI (reference sequence). Trimming removed 5 bases from V and 10 bases from J, with 2 bases in between. The CDR3 is 8 amino acids. The CDR3 loop is CASSGAFF. DNA of the CDR3: TGTGCCAGCAGTGGAGCTTTCTTT.

In this sample, this clone turned up once. The chain is built from TRBV5-4 and TRBJ2-7; TRBD1 agrees at 7 bases. Germline-derived CDR1 and CDR2 are SGHNT and YYREEE (reference sequence). V shed 4 bases, J shed 2 bases, and the junction held 6 bases outside the gene matches. This CDR3 spans 14 amino acids. CDR3 coding DNA: TGTGCCAGCAGCCTGGGGACAGATACCTACGAGCAGTACTTC. Protein: CASSLGTDTYEQYF.

This chain's CDR3 is CASSLSGAANYGYTF. The CDR3 nucleotides read TGTGCCAGCAGTTTATCAGGGGCAGCTAACTATGGCTACACCTTC. The chain joins TRBV27 to TRBJ1-2, with a weak D call TRBD1 (5 bases). The CDR3 has 15 amino acids. CDR1 is MNHEY and CDR2 is SMNVEV in the germline V gene (reference sequence). Trimming removed 0 bases from V and 0 bases from J, with 8 bases in between.

The J gene is TRBJ2-3, the V gene TRBV5-6; TRBD1 agrees at 7 bases. Trimming took 1 base from V and 2 from J; bases not matched to a gene: 1. This CDR3 region has 14 residues. CDR1 and CDR2 (germline): SGHDT, YYEEEE. The CDR3 loop reads CASSLTGDTDTQYF. CDR3 nucleotides: TGTGCCAGCAGCTTGACAGGGGACACAGATACGCAGTATTTT.

V is TRBV7-2 and J is TRBJ2-2; D unresolved. The ends were cut back, 4 bases at V and 6 bases at J, with 9 bases in the middle. CDR1 SGHTA and CDR2 FQGNSA come from the germline V gene. The length of the CDR3 is 13 residues. The CDR3: CASSWLGSGELFF. The DNA for the CDR3 is TGTGCCAGCAGCTGGCTTGGGTCCGGGGAGCTGTTTTTT.

The chain couples TRBV7-2 to TRBJ2-5; 9 nucleotides match TRBD2. J lost 7 bases, V lost 0 bases, and 6 bases had no gene match. This CDR3 is 15 amino acids long. Per germline, CDR1 SGHTA and CDR2 FQGNSA. The CDR3: CASSLATSGWGTQYF. For the CDR3, the DNA is TGTGCCAGCAGCTTAGCCACTAGCGGGTGGGGGACCCAGTACTTC.

The chain links TRBV25-1 to TRBJ1-2; D gene ambiguous. Germline-derived CDR1 and CDR2 are MGHDK and SYGVNS. Trimming shortened V by 1 base and J by 7 bases, and 13 bases separated the two germline ends. The CDR3 runs 14 residues. The CDR3 nucleotides are TGTGCCAGCAGTGAATCGGTGTTGAGGTTTGGCTACACCTTC. It yields the protein CASSESVLRFGYTF.

V gene TRBV19 combines with J gene TRBJ1-1; possibly TRBD1 for D (6 bases). Germline CDR1 is LNHDA and CDR2 is SQIVND (reference sequence). Trimming stripped 3 bases from V and 2 bases from J, with 25 bases between. The CDR3 extends over 19 amino acids. CDR3 nucleotide sequence: TGTGCCAGTAGTATTATCCCCGTCCGGGACAAAATTACAAACACTGAAGCTTTCTTT. Protein: CASSIIPVRDKITNTEAFF.

The genes are TRBV21-1 and TRBJ2-7; the D call of TRBD1 is as the table states it, not checked on the DNA. TRBV21-1 is shown as a pseudogene. The CDR3 loop spans 13 amino acids. CDR3 DNA: TGTGCCAGCGGCCCAGGGGCTAGGAACGAGCAGTACTTC. Its protein is CASGPGARNEQYF.

The DNA of the CDR3 is TGTGCCAGCAGCTTGGCAAGAGGCTGGACAGGGGGAGAAGGCTACACCTTC. It is translated as CASSLARGWTGGEGYTF. The chain employs TRBV5-4 and TRBJ1-2, with TRBD1 matching over 10 bases. The germline V gene has CDR1 SGHNT and CDR2 YYREEE (reference sequence). The V gene end was trimmed by 0 bases and the J gene end by 8 bases; junction bases not matched to a gene: 13. This CDR3 region has 17 residues.

This sequence joins TRBV2 and TRBJ2-3, with D unresolved. The CDR3 loop spans 15 amino acids. Trimming left V 4 bases short and J 2 bases short, with 13 bases between. CDR1 and CDR2 from the germline V gene are SNHLY and FYNNEI. Here the CDR3 reads CASSANPRATDTQYF. The CDR3 nucleotides read TGTGCCAGCAGTGCGAACCCCCGAGCCACAGATACGCAGTATTTT.

J is TRBJ2-3 and V is TRBV29-1; D is possibly TRBD1 (6 bases). Germline lookup yields CDR1 SQVTM and CDR2 ANQGSEA. V was shortened by 4 bases and J by 2 bases, with 16 bases between the two germline ends. The CDR3 runs to 15 residues. The CDR3 sequence: CSVGGGSQHTDTQYF. The CDR3 coding sequence is TGCAGCGTTGGAGGGGGAAGCCAACACACAGATACGCAGTATTTT.

V is TRBV27 and J is TRBJ1-2; weak D call: TRBD1 (6 bases). V lost 6 bases and J lost 4, with 15 bases in between. Germline assignment: CDR1 MNHEY and CDR2 SMNVEV (reference sequence). There are 14 residues in the CDR3. The CDR3 loop is CASRRQDRPYGYTF. The CDR3 nucleotides are TGTGCCAGCAGAAGACAGGATAGACCCTATGGCTACACCTTC.

The V gene is TRBV10-2, the J gene TRBJ2-3; 9 positions match TRBD2. The junction had 10 bases not matched to a gene; V was cut back by 3 bases and J by 3 bases. The CDR3 is 17 residues long. Germline lookup yields CDR1 WSHSY and CDR2 SAAADI. The CDR3 coding sequence is TGCGCCAGCAGTGAAGGGGCGGGTAGCGGGGGAACAGATACGCAGTATTTT. Protein sequence: CASSEGAGSGGTDTQYF.

This rearrangement joins TRBV5-4 to TRBJ1-6, with 7 bases lining up with TRBD1. V dropped 0 bases and J dropped 8; count of bases not matched to a gene: 8. This CDR3 comprises 16 residues. The germline CDR1 and CDR2 sequences are SGHNT and YYREEE (reference sequence). CDR3 amino acids: CASSLEVGQGDSPLHF. CDR3 nucleotides: TGTGCCAGCAGCTTGGAGGTAGGGCAGGGGGATTCACCCCTCCACTTT.

The chain uses TRBV10-3 and TRBJ2-7; TRBD1 agrees at 8 bases. V lost 3 bases to trimming and J lost 7 bases; unmatched junction nucleotides: 11. This CDR3 is 15 amino acids long. The germline V gene encodes CDR1 ENHRY and CDR2 SYGVKD. The CDR3 DNA is TGTGCCATCAGTGATCGGGGGTATACAGGGGGTGAGCAGTACTTC. Its translation is CAISDRGYTGGEQYF.

This chain connects TRBV27 to TRBJ2-6; 7 bases agree with TRBD1. The germline V gene has CDR1 MNHEY and CDR2 SMNVEV (reference sequence). This CDR3 comprises 16 residues. The V gene end was trimmed by 4 bases and the J gene end by 4 bases; junction bases not matched to a gene: 7. The CDR3 reads CASSSDRSDGANVLTF. The CDR3 DNA sequence: TGTGCCAGCAGTTCGGACAGGTCTGACGGGGCCAACGTCCTGACTTTC.

There are a few counts of this clone. The chain is built from TRBV28 and TRBJ1-2; 12 bases are a match to TRBD1. Germline-derived CDR1 and CDR2 are MDHEN and SYDVKM. This CDR3 region has 15 residues. Trimming removed 6 bases from V and 8 bases from J; junction bases left unmatched: 10. The CDR3 bases are TGTGCCAGCAGCCAACGTGGGACAGGGGGCTTCGGCTACACCTTC. It codes for CASSQRGTGGFGYTF.

This chain connects TRBV7-6 to TRBJ2-5, with D unresolved. This CDR3 comprises 11 residues. Germline V gene sequence: CDR1 SGHVS, CDR2 FNYEAQ. V shed 1 base and J shed 4 bases, with 1 base lying between them. Here the CDR3 DNA reads TGTGCCAGCAGCTTAGTAGAGACCCAGTACTTC. This gives the protein CASSLVETQYF.

The rearrangement links TRBV27 to TRBJ2-3; 10 bases line up with TRBD2. Germline CDR1 reads MNHEY; CDR2 reads SMNVEV (reference sequence). After removal of 6 bases from V and 2 bases from J, the junction contained 5 bases not matched to a gene. The CDR3 is 15 amino acids. CDR3: CASRLAGAPTDTQYF. CDR3 coding DNA: TGTGCCAGCAGGCTAGCGGGAGCCCCCACAGATACGCAGTATTTT.

Regarding this clone: The identical CDR3 is also encoded by other nucleotide sequences in the sample. The chain recombines TRBV30 with TRBJ1-2; no clear D. V was clipped by 2 bases and J by 5 bases, with 9 bases between them. The CDR3 runs 12 residues. Per the germline V gene, CDR1 is GTSNPN and CDR2 is SVGIG (reference sequence). The CDR3 DNA reads TGTGCCTGGAGTCCCGGGTCGTATGGCTACACCTTC. Protein product: CAWSPGSYGYTF.

This clone occurred once. The rearrangement joins TRBV7-9 to TRBJ2-7; D might be TRBD2 (6 bases). V gave up 5 bases and J gave up 3 bases, with 20 bases separating them. The V gene's germline CDR1 is SEHNR and CDR2 FQNEAQ (reference sequence). This CDR3 is built from 16 residues. Written as DNA, the CDR3 is TGTGCCAGCAGCCGAATGGACTACCGGACCATCTACGAGCAGTACTTC. The encoded protein is CASSRMDYRTIYEQYF.

The chain joins TRBV27 to TRBJ1-3, with a weak D call TRBD1 (6 bases). Trimming removed 4 bases from V and 3 bases from J, with 10 bases in between. Germline assignment: CDR1 MNHEY and CDR2 SMNVEV (reference sequence). The CDR3 spans 14 residues. CDR3 loop: CASSSGTFGNTIYF. CDR3 sequence (DNA): TGTGCCAGCAGTTCCGGGACATTTGGAAACACCATATATTTT.